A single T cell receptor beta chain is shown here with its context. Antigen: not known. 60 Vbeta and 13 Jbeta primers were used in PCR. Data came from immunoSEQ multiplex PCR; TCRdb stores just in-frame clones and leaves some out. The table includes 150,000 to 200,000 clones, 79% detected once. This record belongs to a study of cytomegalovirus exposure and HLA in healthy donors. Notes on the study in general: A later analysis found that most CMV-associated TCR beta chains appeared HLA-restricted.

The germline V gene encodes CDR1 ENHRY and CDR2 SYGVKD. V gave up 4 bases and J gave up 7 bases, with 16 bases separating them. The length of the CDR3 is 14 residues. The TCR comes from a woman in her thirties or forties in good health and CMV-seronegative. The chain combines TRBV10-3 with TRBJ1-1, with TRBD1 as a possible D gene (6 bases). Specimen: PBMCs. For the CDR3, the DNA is TGTGCCATCAGTGTAGGCAGGGGACCCCGTGAAGCTTTCTTT. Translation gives CAISVGRGPREAFF.